What follows is one T cell receptor (beta chain) and its context. Its antigen is unknown. This specimen belongs to a study of cytotoxic CD8 clonotypes in ibrutinib-treated CLL. On the study more broadly: Of the patients, 11 were relapsed/refractory, 15 treatment-naive and about 17 IGHV unmutated. Study-wide points: Public clonotypes were uncommon and contracted or stayed stable on treatment. At progression, clonality fell back toward baseline after rising at ibrutinib response. Samples were collected at differing times from sustained-remission and progressing patients.

Sequencing used immunoSEQ multiplex PCR; TCRdb keeps in-frame clones, though not all of them. The table includes about 200,000 clones, 55% to 85% detected once. The length of the CDR3 is 19 residues. V usage is TRBV21-1 and J usage is TRBJ2-1. TRBV21-1 is shown as a pseudogene. Sequenced here: PBMCs, sampled after 24 months of ibrutinib treatment. The receptor comes from a human donor with chronic lymphocytic leukemia. CDR3 DNA sequence: TGTGCCAGCAGCACCCGGACAGCGGGCAATTTGTATGGTACCAATGAGCAGTTCTTC. Its protein product is CASSTRTAGNLYGTNEQFF.